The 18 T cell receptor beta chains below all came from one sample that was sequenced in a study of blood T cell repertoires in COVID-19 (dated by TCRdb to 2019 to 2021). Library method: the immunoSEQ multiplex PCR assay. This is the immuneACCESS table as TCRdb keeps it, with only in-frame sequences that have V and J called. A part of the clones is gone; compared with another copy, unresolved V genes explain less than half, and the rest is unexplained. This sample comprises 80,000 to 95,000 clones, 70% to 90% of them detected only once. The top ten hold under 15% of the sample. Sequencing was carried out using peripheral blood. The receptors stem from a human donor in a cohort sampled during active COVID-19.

CDR3 DNA sequence: TGTGCGGCAGGAGAACGGGGGTGGACCAAAGAGACCCAGTACTTC. Its protein is CAAGERGWTKETQYF. The J gene is TRBJ2-5, the V gene TRBV28, with TRBD2 as a possible D gene (6 bases). Germline CDR1 and CDR2: MDHEN and SYDVKM. The CDR3 contains 15 residues.

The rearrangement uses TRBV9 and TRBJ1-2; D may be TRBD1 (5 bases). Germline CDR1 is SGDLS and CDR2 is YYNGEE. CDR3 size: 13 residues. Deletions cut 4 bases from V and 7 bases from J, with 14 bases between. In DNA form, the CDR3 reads TGTGCCAGCAGCCGCCCAGGGACTCGTGGCTACACCTTC. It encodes CASSRPGTRGYTF.

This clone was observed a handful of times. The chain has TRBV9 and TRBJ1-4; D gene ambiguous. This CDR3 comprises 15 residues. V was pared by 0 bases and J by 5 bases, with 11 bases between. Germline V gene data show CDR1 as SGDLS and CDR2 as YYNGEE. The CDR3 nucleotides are TGTGCCAGCAGCGTAGGAACAGAGCCAAATGAAAAACTGTTTTTT. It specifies CASSVGTEPNEKLFF.

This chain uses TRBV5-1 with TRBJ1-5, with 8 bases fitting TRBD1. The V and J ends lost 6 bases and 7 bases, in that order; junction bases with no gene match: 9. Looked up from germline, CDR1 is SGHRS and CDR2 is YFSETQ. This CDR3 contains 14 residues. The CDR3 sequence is CASKQGESGQPQHF. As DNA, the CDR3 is TGCGCCAGCAAACAGGGGGAATCGGGGCAGCCCCAGCATTTT.

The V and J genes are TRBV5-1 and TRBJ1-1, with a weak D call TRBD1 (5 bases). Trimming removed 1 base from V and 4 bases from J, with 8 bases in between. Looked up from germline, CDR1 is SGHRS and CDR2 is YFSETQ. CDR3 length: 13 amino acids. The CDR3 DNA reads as TGCGCCAGCAGCTTGAATGGGGCCACTGAAGCTTTCTTT. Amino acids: CASSLNGATEAFF.

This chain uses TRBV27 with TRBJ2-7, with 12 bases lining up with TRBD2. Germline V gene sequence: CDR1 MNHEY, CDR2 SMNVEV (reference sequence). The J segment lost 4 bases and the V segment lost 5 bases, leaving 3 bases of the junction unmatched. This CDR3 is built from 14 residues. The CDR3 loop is CASSLAGGPYEQYF. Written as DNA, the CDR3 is TGTGCCAGCAGTCTAGCGGGAGGGCCTTACGAGCAGTACTTC.

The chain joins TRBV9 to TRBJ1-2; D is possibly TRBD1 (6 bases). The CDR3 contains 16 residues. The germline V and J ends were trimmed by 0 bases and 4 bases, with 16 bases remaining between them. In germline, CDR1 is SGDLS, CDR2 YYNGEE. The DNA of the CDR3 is TGTGCCAGCAGCGTAGGAGACAGGACGGGTCTCTATGGCTACACCTTC. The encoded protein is CASSVGDRTGLYGYTF.

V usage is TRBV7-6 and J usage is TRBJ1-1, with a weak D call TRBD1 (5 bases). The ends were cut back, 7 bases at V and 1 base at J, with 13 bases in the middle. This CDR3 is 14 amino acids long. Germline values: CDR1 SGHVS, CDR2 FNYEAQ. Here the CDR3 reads CASIAMGGNTEAFF. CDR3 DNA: TGTGCCAGCATTGCCATGGGGGGGAACACTGAAGCTTTCTTT.

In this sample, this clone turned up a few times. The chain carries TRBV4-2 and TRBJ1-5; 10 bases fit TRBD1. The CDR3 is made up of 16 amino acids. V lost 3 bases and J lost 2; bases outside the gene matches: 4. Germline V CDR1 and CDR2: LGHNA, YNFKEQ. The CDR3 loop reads CASSHTGTGGNQPQHF. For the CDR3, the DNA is TGTGCCAGCAGCCATACCGGGACAGGGGGCAATCAGCCCCAGCATTTT.

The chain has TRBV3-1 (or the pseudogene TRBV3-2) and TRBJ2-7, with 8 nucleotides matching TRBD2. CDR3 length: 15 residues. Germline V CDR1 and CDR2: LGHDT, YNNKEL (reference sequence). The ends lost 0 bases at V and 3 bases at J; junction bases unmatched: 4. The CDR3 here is CASSQDVGRDYEQYF. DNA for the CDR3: TGTGCCAGCAGCCAAGATGTCGGGAGGGACTACGAGCAGTACTTC.

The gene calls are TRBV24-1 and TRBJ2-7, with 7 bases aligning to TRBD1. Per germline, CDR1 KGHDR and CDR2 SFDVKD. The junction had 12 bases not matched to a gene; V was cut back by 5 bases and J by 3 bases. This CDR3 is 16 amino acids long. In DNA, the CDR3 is TGTGCCACCAGTGCCTCGAAGGTTCGACAGGGCTACGAGCAGTACTTC. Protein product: CATSASKVRQGYEQYF.

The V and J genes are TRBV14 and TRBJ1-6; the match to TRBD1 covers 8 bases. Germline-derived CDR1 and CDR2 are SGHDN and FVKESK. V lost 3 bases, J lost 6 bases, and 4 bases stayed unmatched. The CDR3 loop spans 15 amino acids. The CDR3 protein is CASSHKTGVNSPLHF. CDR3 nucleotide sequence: TGTGCCAGCAGCCACAAGACAGGGGTTAATTCACCCCTCCACTTT.

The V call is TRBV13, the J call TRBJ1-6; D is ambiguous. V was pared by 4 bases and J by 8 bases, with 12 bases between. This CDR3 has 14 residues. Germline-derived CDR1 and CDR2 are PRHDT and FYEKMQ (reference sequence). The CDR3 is CASSSLSPDSPLHF. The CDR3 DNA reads TGTGCCAGCAGCTCCCTTAGTCCGGATTCACCCCTCCACTTT.

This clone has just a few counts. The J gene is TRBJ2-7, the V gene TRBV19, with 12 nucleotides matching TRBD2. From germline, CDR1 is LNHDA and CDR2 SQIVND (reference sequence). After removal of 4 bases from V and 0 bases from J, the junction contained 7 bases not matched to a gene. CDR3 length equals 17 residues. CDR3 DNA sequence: TGTGCCAGTAGTACAGGACTAGCGGGGTGGAGCTCCTACGAGCAGTACTTC. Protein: CASSTGLAGWSSYEQYF.

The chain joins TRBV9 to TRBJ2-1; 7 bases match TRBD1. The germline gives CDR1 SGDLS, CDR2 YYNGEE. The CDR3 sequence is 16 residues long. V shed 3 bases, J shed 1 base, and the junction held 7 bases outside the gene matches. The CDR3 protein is CASSGLDRDSYNEQFF. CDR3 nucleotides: TGTGCCAGCAGCGGCTTAGACAGGGATTCCTACAATGAGCAGTTCTTC.

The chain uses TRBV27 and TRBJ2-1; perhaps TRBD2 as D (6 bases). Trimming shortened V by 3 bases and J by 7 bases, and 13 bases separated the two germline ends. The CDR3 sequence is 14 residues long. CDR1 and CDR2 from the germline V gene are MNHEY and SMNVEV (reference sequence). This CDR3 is CASSFGLATNEQFF. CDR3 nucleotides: TGTGCCAGCAGTTTTGGGCTAGCGACGAATGAGCAGTTCTTC.

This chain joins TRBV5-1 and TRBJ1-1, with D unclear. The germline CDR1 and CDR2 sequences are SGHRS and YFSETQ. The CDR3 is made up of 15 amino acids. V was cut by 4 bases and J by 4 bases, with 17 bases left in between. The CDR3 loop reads CASSPGKSGGTEAFF. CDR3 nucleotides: TGCGCCAGCAGCCCTGGGAAATCGGGAGGCACTGAAGCTTTCTTT.

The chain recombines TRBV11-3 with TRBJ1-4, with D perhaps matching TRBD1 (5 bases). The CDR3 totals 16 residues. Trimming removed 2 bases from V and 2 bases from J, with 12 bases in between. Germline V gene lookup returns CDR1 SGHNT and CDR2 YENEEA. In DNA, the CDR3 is TGTGCCAGCAGCTTACCTGGGGGAGGTACTAATGAAAAACTGTTTTTT. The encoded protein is CASSLPGGGTNEKLFF.